This TCR beta chain came from a study of identical twins. Study observations and caveats: Weaker excess twin sharing was seen among beta out-of-frame sequences. A lower insertion count was a feature of abundant cord blood beta clonotypes, with no such feature in memory repertoires. Out-of-frame alpha sequences common to twins exhibited a surplus of low generation probability.

About this clonotype: Its cognate antigen is unknown.

The germline V gene encodes CDR1 MGHRA and CDR2 YSYEKL. CDR3 length: 16 residues. V lost 4 bases and J lost 3; bases outside the gene matches: 6. TCRdb itself ran the 5' RACE reads through MiXCR, one entry per CDR3 protein. The sample contains hundreds of thousands of distinct CDR3 sequences, more than 6.5% of which appear only once. The same sample was also used in a study of yellow fever vaccine responses in identical twins.

This TCR was recovered from a woman aged 18-29 years in good health. This chain connects TRBV4-1 to TRBJ2-1, with 10 nucleotides matching TRBD2. Sequencing was performed on memory (CD45RO+) T cells sorted from blood. CDR3 protein: CASSLLRTSGYNEQFF. CDR3 DNA: TGCGCCAGCAGCCTCCTGCGGACTAGCGGCTACAATGAGCAGTTCTTC.